These T cell receptor beta chains were read from a single sample in a study of PD-1 blockade in mismatch repair-deficient tumors. Sequencing was performed with immunoSEQ multiplex PCR; in TCRdb, only in-frame clones are kept and a portion is missing. The table has under 150,000 clones, more than 70% seen once; the top ten hold about an eighth. The sequences come from peripheral blood, collected 72 weeks after starting pembrolizumab. These receptors originate from an adult with mismatch repair-deficient cancer. Each CDR3 is given with its conserved first and last residue. A D gene is named only where the DNA matches it firmly. Rows may omit the clone size; those that give it use once, few, many or a size class.

J gene,clone size,D gene,V gene,CDR3 DNA,CDR3 protein
TRBJ1-5,.,.,TRBV30,TGTGCCTGGAGTCTCCCATATAGGGGTAGCAATCAGCCCCAGCATTTT,CAWSLPYRGSNQPQHF
TRBJ2-1,.,.,TRBV11-2,TGTGCCAGCAGCTTAGTGGGGCTAGCTTGGAACGAGCAGTTCTTC,CASSLVGLAWNEQFF
TRBJ2-7,.,TRBD2,TRBV29-1,TGCAGCGTTGGGGGGACTAGCGGGGTATACGAGCAGTACTTC,CSVGGTSGVYEQYF
TRBJ2-7,.,TRBD1,TRBV11-2,TGTGCCAGCAGCTTGACAGGGGGTGGCCACTACGAGCAGTACTTC,CASSLTGGGHYEQYF
TRBJ2-7,.,.,TRBV4-1,TGCGCCAGCAGCCAAGATCGTCATCTTCAGGGAATCATGTACGAGCAGTACTTC,CASSQDRHLQGIMYEQYF
TRBJ1-5,.,.,TRBV4-1,TGCGCCAGCAGACAGACTCAGGGGTCAGCGAGCAATCAGCCCCAGCATTTT,CASRQTQGSASNQPQHF
TRBJ1-2,.,.,TRBV28,TGTGCCAGCAGGGTAGGTACGGATGGCTACACCTTC,CASRVGTDGYTF
TRBJ1-2,.,.,TRBV6-5,TGTGCCAGCAGTAAGACAGACGTTAACTATGGCTACACCTTC,CASSKTDVNYGYTF
TRBJ2-7,once,TRBD2,TRBV4-3,TGCGCCAGCAGCCAAGCGCGGGGAGGGTACGAGCAGTACTTC,CASSQARGGYEQYF
TRBJ2-7,.,.,TRBV19,TGTGCCAGTAGCAGCGGGCGTCCCTACGAGCAGTACTTC,CASSSGRPYEQYF
TRBJ1-2,.,.,TRBV29-1,TGCAGCGTTGAAAACCGAACTGCTAACTATGGCTACACCTTC,CSVENRTANYGYTF
TRBJ2-2,.,.,TRBV5-1,TGCGCCAGCAGCTTGTTTACAAATACCGGGGAGCTGCTTTTT,CASSLFTNTGELLF
TRBJ2-2,.,.,TRBV5-1,TGCGCCAGCACCCGGGGGACCCAGTTGTCCGGGGAGCTGTTTTTT,CASTRGTQLSGELFF
TRBJ2-1,.,TRBD2,TRBV10-2,TGCGCCAGCAGTGTTCTGGCGGGAGGATCTGAGCAGTTCTTC,CASSVLAGGSEQFF
TRBJ2-5,.,TRBD1,TRBV7-9,TGTGCCAGCAGCTTGAGACAGGGATTGTACCAAGAGACCCAGTACTTC,CASSLRQGLYQETQYF